The entry below gives a single TCR beta chain sequence along with its context. What antigen it recognizes has not been identified. No base quality information exists; no much larger clone differs at one position. These data belong to a study of T cell repertoires in cytomegalovirus infection (dated by TCRdb to between 2018 and 2021). As for the study more broadly: Because public TCR beta signatures pointed to carriage of CMV infection together with the matching HLA type, the HLA type of each donor mattered for the analysis. What the authors observed across the whole study: The ex vivo response was dominated by HLA-C-restricted CMV-specific TCR beta clonotypes, which also provided the single most frequent clonotype in two of eight donors. Cumulative frequency of public TCR beta family members discriminated carriers of CMV infection plus the relevant HLA type in this cohort and an independent approximately 370-donor cohort.

Sequenced on an Illumina HiSeq 1500. The public reads were reprocessed in TCRdb via fastp at Q25 and MiXCR, keeping in-frame beta chains. One record per CDR3 amino acid sequence lists the most common genes and DNA. Here the sample has fewer than 200,000 distinct CDR3 sequences; 7.5% to 10% occur a single time. Clones ranked in the top ten supply 4.6% of the sample. The trim is 0 bases for V and 2 bases for J, with a gap of 10 bases between the germline ends. The CDR3 contains 15 residues, cysteine and phenylalanine counted. Just CDR3 DNA is preserved here, 45 bases in frame from base 1. The germline V gene sets CDR1 to LGHNA and CDR2 to YNFKEQ.

In this chain, TRBV4-2 is recombined with TRBJ2-5; no D gene can be assigned with confidence. The receptor was isolated from a human donor in good health (CMV status not recorded). Some clones in this sample may be carry-over from other donors' samples. The sequenced material came from PBMCs. The DNA is TGTGCCAGCAGCCAAGAGGCACACCTGCAAGAGACCCAGTACTTC. Its protein is CASSQEAHLQETQYF.